These 19 T cell receptor beta chains came from one sample sequenced in a study of T cell repertoires in ileal Crohn's disease. TCRdb keeps only in-frame clones here, not all; method: immunoSEQ multiplex PCR. The repertoire consists of fewer than 18,000 clones, with roughly 80% occurring once and the leading ten covering 4.2%. The sample consisted of ileal tissue. The source of these receptors is an adult with Crohn's disease.

The CDR3 here is CASSPFGGGIETQYF. In nucleotides, the CDR3 is TGTGCCAGCTCACCGTTTGGGGGGGGCATCGAGACCCAGTACTTC. J is TRBJ2-5 and V is TRBV18, with D maybe TRBD2 (7 bases). Trimming shortened V by 3 bases and J by 5 bases, and 16 bases separated the two germline ends. Germline CDR1 KGHSH, CDR2 LQKENI. This CDR3 has 15 amino acids. Using reference TRBV18 and TRBJ2-5 for the parts outside the CDR3, the full variable domain is NAGVMQNPRHLVRRRGQEARLRCSPMKGHSHVYWYRQLPEEGLKFMVYLQKENIIDESGMPKERFSAEFPKEGPSILRIQQVVRGDSAAYFCASSPFGGGIETQYFGPGTRLLVL.

The gene calls are TRBV27 and TRBJ1-2; 7 nucleotides agree with TRBD1. V shed 10 bases, J shed 5 bases, and the junction held 19 bases outside the gene matches. This CDR3 comprises 16 residues. The germline gives CDR1 MNHEY, CDR2 SMNVEV (reference sequence). CDR3 DNA: TGTGCCACCATATCCCTCGGACAGGCGGGGGGGTATGGCTACACCTTC. Residues: CATISLGQAGGYGYTF.

V gene TRBV5-6 combines with J gene TRBJ2-6; 11 nucleotides line up with TRBD1. In germline, CDR1 is SGHDT, CDR2 YYEEEE. The CDR3 length is 17 residues. With V trimmed by 2 bases and J by 0 bases, 1 base remained unmatched. CDR3 sequence reads: CASSFGTGGSGANVLTF. CDR3 bases: TGTGCCAGCAGCTTCGGGACAGGGGGCTCTGGGGCCAACGTCCTGACTTTC.

The J gene is TRBJ1-2, the V gene TRBV5-8; 8 nucleotides line up with TRBD1. Germline V gene data show CDR1 as SGHTS and CDR2 as YDEGEE. CDR3 size: 14 residues. V was clipped by 4 bases and J by 4 bases; unmatched bases: 6. The CDR3, as DNA: TGTGCCAGCAGCGCTGGACAGGGAACCTATGGCTACACCTTC. It translates to CASSAGQGTYGYTF.

The J gene is TRBJ2-2, the V gene TRBV15; 9 positions agree with TRBD2. This CDR3 has 15 residues. Trimming removed 7 bases from V and 3 bases from J; junction bases left unmatched: 6. Germline V gene sequence: CDR1 LNHNV, CDR2 YYDKDF (reference sequence). CDR3 sequence reads: CATTRGGRDTGELFF. DNA of the CDR3: TGTGCCACCACCAGGGGCGGGAGGGACACCGGGGAGCTGTTTTTT.

This chain uses TRBV6-5 with TRBJ1-4; the D gene is possibly TRBD1 (6 bases). CDR3 length equals 16 residues. Trimming pared 0 bases from V and 3 bases from J, leaving 11 bases between. Germline CDR1 MNHEY, CDR2 SVGAGI. CDR3 residues: CASSYSKGGSNEKLFF. The CDR3 DNA reads TGTGCCAGCAGTTACTCGAAGGGGGGGTCTAATGAAAAACTGTTTTTT.

The J gene is TRBJ1-2, the V gene TRBV2; 7 bases map to TRBD1. Per the germline V gene, CDR1 is SNHLY and CDR2 is FYNNEI. The CDR3 has 17 amino acids. Trimming removed 6 bases from V and 0 bases from J; junction bases left unmatched: 13. The CDR3: CASSQQGTLLTNYGYTF. CDR3 DNA sequence: TGTGCCAGCAGCCAACAGGGGACTCTGCTCACTAACTATGGCTACACCTTC.

V is TRBV27 and J is TRBJ2-7, with 8 bases lining up with TRBD1. CDR1 is MNHEY, CDR2 SMNVEV, per germline (reference sequence). This CDR3 contains 15 residues. The trim removed 0 bases at V and 6 bases at J, leaving 7 bases unmatched. The CDR3 loop reads CASSLSPGGEGEQYF. The CDR3 DNA reads as TGTGCCAGCAGTTTATCCCCAGGGGGCGAAGGCGAGCAGTACTTC.

The genes are TRBV7-2 and TRBJ2-7; 11 bases line up with TRBD2. CDR3 length: 19 amino acids. Trimming at V came to 2 bases and at J to 0 bases, leaving 12 bases not matched to a gene. The germline V gene has CDR1 SGHTA and CDR2 FQGNSA. This CDR3 is CASSLYGVGTSGSSYEQYV. The CDR3 DNA reads as TGTGCCAGCAGCTTATATGGTGTCGGGACTAGCGGAAGCTCCTACGAGCAGTACGTC.

The chain recombines TRBV29-1 with TRBJ1-2; D perhaps matches TRBD1 (6 bases). V lost 4 bases, J lost 7 bases, and 13 bases lay in between. The germline V gene has CDR1 SQVTM and CDR2 ANQGSEA. This CDR3 spans 12 amino acids. The CDR3 DNA follows: TGCAGCGTTGCAGAGACAGGAGCTGGCTACACCTTC. Its translation is CSVAETGAGYTF.

The sample holds one count of this clone. The gene calls are TRBV4-1 and TRBJ1-1; D possibly corresponds to TRBD1 (5 bases). V lost 0 bases, J lost 3 bases, and 5 bases lay in between. CDR1 and CDR2 from the germline V gene are MGHRA and YSYEKL. There are 13 residues in the CDR3. The CDR3 nucleotides are TGCGCCAGCAGCCAAGAGGGGCACACTGAAGCTTTCTTT. This gives the protein CASSQEGHTEAFF.

The chain has TRBV5-1 and TRBJ2-7; D is perhaps TRBD1 (6 bases). There are 14 residues in the CDR3. V dropped 2 bases and J dropped 1 base, with 10 bases sitting between them. Germline-derived CDR1 and CDR2 are SGHRS and YFSETQ. The CDR3: CASSLNRVSYEQYF. Here the CDR3 DNA reads TGCGCCAGCAGCTTAAACAGGGTGTCCTACGAGCAGTACTTC. The full variable domain, with the rest looked up from reference TRBV5-1 and TRBJ2-7, is KAGVTQTPRYLIKTRGQQVTLSCSPISGHRSVSWYQQTPGQGLQFLFEYFSETQRNKGNFPGRFSGRQFSNSRSEMNVSTLELGDSALYLCASSLNRVSYEQYFGPGTRLTVT.

This chain joins TRBV6-6 and TRBJ1-2; TRBD1 agrees at 7 bases. Germline V gene lookup returns CDR1 MNHNY and CDR2 SVGAGI (reference sequence). This CDR3 comprises 13 residues. V dropped 6 bases and J dropped 7; count of bases not matched to a gene: 8. The CDR3: CASSPRTGLGYTF. CDR3 sequence (DNA): TGTGCCAGCAGCCCCCGGACAGGCCTTGGCTACACCTTC.

This clone appeared a few times. The CDR3 protein is CASSGNPQGRANVLTF. The CDR3 DNA follows: TGTGCCAGCAGCGGCAATCCACAGGGTAGGGCCAACGTCCTGACTTTC. This sequence joins TRBV7-2 and TRBJ2-6, with D tentatively TRBD1 (6 bases). The V and J ends lost 5 bases and 5 bases respectively, with 16 bases between them. Germline assignment: CDR1 SGHTA and CDR2 FQGNSA. This CDR3 has 16 residues.

CDR3 nucleotides: TGTGCCAGCAGGAGTAGCGGGAGGGCCTCCGAGACCCAGTACTTC. Its translation is CASRSSGRASETQYF. This chain uses TRBV6-5 with TRBJ2-5; TRBD2 agrees at 11 bases. J was trimmed by 5 bases and V by 6 bases; bases with no gene match: 8. This CDR3 spans 15 amino acids. Germline V gene lookup returns CDR1 MNHEY and CDR2 SVGAGI.

V gene TRBV6-1 combines with J gene TRBJ2-5; tentatively, D is TRBD2 (5 bases). The V end lost 8 bases, the J end lost 1 base, and 17 bases lay between the germline ends. Germline V CDR1 and CDR2: MNHNS, SASEGT. The CDR3 is 15 amino acids. The chain's CDR3 is CASGLSQAAQETQYF. The CDR3 DNA reads TGTGCCAGCGGACTTAGTCAGGCCGCCCAAGAGACCCAGTACTTC.

This clone was observed a single time. The rearrangement links TRBV7-8 to TRBJ2-3, with TRBD2 identical over 10 bases. The germline V gene has CDR1 SGHVS and CDR2 FQNEAQ. V gave up 8 bases and J gave up 5 bases; unmatched junction bases: 4. The CDR3 is 13 amino acids. CDR3 sequence reads: CASWASGRDTQYF. CDR3 nucleotide sequence: TGTGCCAGCTGGGCTAGCGGGAGAGATACGCAGTATTTT.

J is TRBJ1-2 and V is TRBV4-2, with a tentative D call TRBD1 (5 bases). Trimming removed 0 bases at V and 4 bases at J, with 18 bases between. CDR1 LGHNA and CDR2 YNFKEQ come from the germline V gene. CDR3 length: 17 amino acids. The CDR3: CASSQEGTGGGFYGYTF. CDR3 in DNA: TGTGCCAGCAGCCAAGAGGGGACCGGTGGGGGGTTCTATGGCTACACCTTC.

This chain uses TRBV7-8 with TRBJ2-7, with a possible D match to TRBD2 (5 bases). The V and J ends lost 4 bases and 7 bases respectively, with 23 bases between them. This CDR3 has 16 residues. The germline V gene has CDR1 SGHVS and CDR2 FQNEAQ. The CDR3 reads CASSSTGISTSGEQYF. The CDR3, as DNA: TGTGCCAGCAGCTCAACCGGGATCTCGACATCGGGAGAGCAGTACTTC.